What follows describes a single T cell receptor beta chain. Produced via immunoSEQ multiplex PCR; TCRdb's table is partial and in-frame only. The sample holds more than 100,000 clones; 80% to 90% are singletons and the top ten take about 19%. The source of the sample is a study of control samples from healthy donors and cancer patients. Sequencing used PBMCs. The clonotype originates from a man in his fifties or sixties with lung cancer.

CDR3 coding DNA: TGTGCCAGCAGCTTCGACAAGAACACTGAAGCTTTCTTT. Residues: CASSFDKNTEAFF. V is TRBV11-3 and J is TRBJ1-1; no reliable D call. CDR3 size: 13 residues. Germline V gene data show CDR1 as SGHNT and CDR2 as YENEEA. The V gene lost 3 bases and the J gene lost 1 base, with 6 bases spanning the gap. The variable domain in full, completed from reference TRBV11-3 and TRBJ1-1, reads EAGVVQSPRYKIIEKKQPVAFWCNPISGHNTLYWYLQNLGQGPELLIRYENEEAVDDSQLPKDRFSAERLKGVDSTLKIQPAELGDSAVYLCASSFDKNTEAFFGQGTRLTVV.